The 9 T cell receptor beta chains listed next were all sequenced from one sample in a study of T cells after posttransplantation cyclophosphamide. Clones were sequenced by immunoSEQ multiplex PCR, and TCRdb holds only the in-frame ones, with some missing. The table records tens of thousands of clones, around 93% of them present only once. Sequenced input: PBMCs. The receptors originated from a woman between 25 and 40 years old in good health and a related stem cell transplant donor.

The rearrangement links TRBV6-5 to TRBJ1-1, with TRBD1 matching over 7 bases. The CDR3 consists of 15 residues. CDR1 and CDR2 from the germline V gene are MNHEY and SVGAGI. Unmatched junction bases numbered 10, after V lost 6 bases and J lost 3 bases. This CDR3 reads CASSLTRQGDTEAFF. Written as DNA, the CDR3 is TGTGCCAGCAGCCTAACAAGACAGGGAGACACTGAAGCTTTCTTT.

This rearrangement joins TRBV10-3 to TRBJ1-3; D perhaps matches TRBD1 (6 bases). The ends were cut back, 7 bases at V and 0 bases at J, with 10 bases in the middle. The germline V gene encodes CDR1 ENHRY and CDR2 SYGVKD. This CDR3 is 14 amino acids long. The CDR3 here is CAIKADSSGNTIYF. DNA of the CDR3: TGTGCCATCAAAGCGGACAGCTCTGGAAACACCATATATTTT.

V is TRBV4-1 and J is TRBJ1-5, with D possibly being TRBD1 (6 bases). V dropped 4 bases and J dropped 5 bases, with 6 bases sitting between them. The germline V gene has CDR1 MGHRA and CDR2 YSYEKL. The CDR3 contains 12 residues. CDR3 coding DNA: TGCGCCAGCAGCCCAGGGGATCAGCCCCAGCATTTT. Its translation: CASSPGDQPQHF.

V gene TRBV4-2 combines with J gene TRBJ2-1; TRBD2 matches 8 bases. CDR1 is LGHNA, CDR2 YNFKEQ, per germline. CDR3 length: 16 amino acids. With 4 bases clipped from V and 6 bases from J, the junction kept 11 bases outside the gene matches. The CDR3 loop reads CASSPQRGGPTNEQFF. DNA of the CDR3: TGTGCCAGCAGCCCCCAACGGGGGGGGCCAACCAATGAGCAGTTCTTC.

CDR3 in DNA: TGCGCCAGCTCCTCCTATCGAGGAGCCTACAATGAGCAGTTCTTC. Translated: CASSSYRGAYNEQFF. The chain combines TRBV4-1 with TRBJ2-1; D is undetermined. CDR3 length: 15 amino acids. The V and J ends lost 8 bases and 2 bases respectively, with 16 bases between them. Per the germline V gene, CDR1 is MGHRA and CDR2 is YSYEKL.

The rearrangement links TRBV19 to TRBJ1-1, with TRBD1 matching 11 bases. This CDR3 spans 15 amino acids. CDR1 and CDR2 from the germline V gene are LNHDA and SQIVND (reference sequence). Trimming at V came to 6 bases and at J to 6 bases, leaving 9 bases not matched to a gene. CDR3 protein: CASRSRTGGAPEAFF. For the CDR3, the DNA is TGTGCCAGTAGAAGTAGGACAGGGGGCGCGCCTGAAGCTTTCTTT. The full variable domain, its missing parts supplied by reference TRBV19 and TRBJ1-1, is DGGITQSPKYLFRKEGQNVTLSCEQNLNHDAMYWYRQDPGQGLRLIYYSQIVNDFQKGDIAEGYSVSREKKESFPLTVTSAQKNPTAFYLCASRSRTGGAPEAFFGQGTRLTVV.

The V gene is TRBV29-1, the J gene TRBJ2-5, with no clear D. The V gene lost 7 bases and the J gene lost 2 bases, with 17 bases spanning the gap. The CDR3 length is 14 residues. Germline values: CDR1 SQVTM, CDR2 ANQGSEA. CDR3 nucleotides: TGCAGCGCCCTCATCCGGCAGTTTCAAGAGACCCAGTACTTC. This codes for CSALIRQFQETQYF.

This clone was recorded once. V usage is TRBV4-1 and J usage is TRBJ2-7, with a weak D call TRBD2 (5 bases). This CDR3 is built from 14 residues. V was pared by 4 bases and J by 4 bases, with 14 bases between. Germline assignment: CDR1 MGHRA and CDR2 YSYEKL. CDR3 sequence (DNA): TGCGCCAGCAGCCGAGCGGTCGTAGGGTACGAGCAGTACTTC. Its protein product is CASSRAVVGYEQYF.

The chain is built from TRBV6-4 and TRBJ1-6, with D tentatively TRBD1 (6 bases). CDR1 is MRHNA and CDR2 is SNTAGT in the germline V gene. The CDR3 contains 16 residues. Between the trimmed V and J ends, which lost 8 bases and 4 bases, there was a span of 18 bases. The DNA of the CDR3 is TGTGCCAGCCGAGATCGGGACAACTATTATAATTCACCCCTCCACTTT. Its protein product is CASRDRDNYYNSPLHF.